The TCR beta chain under discussion was sequenced for a study of cytomegalovirus exposure and HLA in healthy donors. Study-wide points: In the roughly 130 validation repertoires, a later analysis found that first-cohort TCR clusters tended to co-occur.

This clone was detected once. Its antigen is unidentified. Profiling relied on immunoSEQ multiplex PCR, and the TCRdb table lists in-frame clones only, not all of them. Of 90,000 to 150,000 clones detected, approximately 88% appear once; the ten largest clones hold around 1.9%. The material sequenced was PBMCs. The source is a young man in good health and CMV-seronegative.

CDR3 in DNA: TGCGCCAGCAGCCAAGAACCGGCAGGGGATTCACCCCTCCACTTT. It encodes CASSQEPAGDSPLHF. The genes are TRBV4-3 and TRBJ1-6; D perhaps matches TRBD1 (6 bases). Per the germline V gene, CDR1 is LGHNA and CDR2 is YSLEER. This CDR3 contains 15 residues. V lost 0 bases, J lost 8 bases, and 11 bases lay in between.